The 2 T cell receptor beta chains below were found in one sample sequenced in a study of blood T cells in healthy people across ages. The use of a sample-barcoded 5' primer and a J-beta primer mix characterized a second PCR of about 7 to 12 cycles. TCRdb called the 5' RACE reads again in MiXCR, with one record for every CDR3 protein. Among some 700,000 distinct CDR3 sequences listed, around 46% were seen once. The sequenced material came from blood. These receptors were collected from a woman aged 55-75 years in good health.

This clonotype occurred a few times. The CDR3 DNA sequence: TGCAGTGCCGTCTCTAGCGGGAGGGCCGTATACGAGCAGTACTTC. Translated, it gives CSAVSSGRAVYEQYF. The rearrangement joins TRBV20-1 to TRBJ2-7; TRBD2 matches at 12 bases. V lost 6 bases and J lost 4; bases outside the gene matches: 10. Germline loops: CDR1 DFQATT, CDR2 SNEGSKA (reference sequence). The CDR3 sequence is 15 residues long.

There are a few counts of this clonotype. This chain uses TRBV6-1 with TRBJ2-7; 8 bases map to TRBD2. This CDR3 is 14 amino acids long. Germline V CDR1 and CDR2: MNHNS, SASEGT. V shed 5 bases, J shed 3 bases, and the junction held 6 bases outside the gene matches. CDR3 nucleotides: TGTGCCAGCAGTTCTAGCGGGTGGATCTACGAGCAGTACTTC. Amino acid sequence: CASSSSGWIYEQYF.